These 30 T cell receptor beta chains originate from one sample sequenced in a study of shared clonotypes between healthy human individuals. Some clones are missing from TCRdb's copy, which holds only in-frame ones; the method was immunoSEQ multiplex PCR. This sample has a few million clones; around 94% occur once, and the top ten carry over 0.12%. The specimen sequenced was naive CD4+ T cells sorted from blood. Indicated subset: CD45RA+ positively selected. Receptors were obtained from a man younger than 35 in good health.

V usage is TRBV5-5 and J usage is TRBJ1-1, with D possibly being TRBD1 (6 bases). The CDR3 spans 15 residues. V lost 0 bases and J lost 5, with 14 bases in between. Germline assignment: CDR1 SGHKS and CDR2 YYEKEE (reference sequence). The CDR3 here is CASSLGEAGVTEAFF. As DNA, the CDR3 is TGTGCCAGCAGCTTGGGAGAGGCAGGGGTAACTGAAGCTTTCTTT.

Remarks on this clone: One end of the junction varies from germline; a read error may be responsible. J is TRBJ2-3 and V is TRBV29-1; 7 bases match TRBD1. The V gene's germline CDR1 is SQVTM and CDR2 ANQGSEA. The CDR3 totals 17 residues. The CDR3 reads CSVEGGAGKGSTDTQYF. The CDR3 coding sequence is TGCAGCGTGGAAGGGGGCGCGGGTAAAGGGAGCACAGATACGCAGTATTTT.

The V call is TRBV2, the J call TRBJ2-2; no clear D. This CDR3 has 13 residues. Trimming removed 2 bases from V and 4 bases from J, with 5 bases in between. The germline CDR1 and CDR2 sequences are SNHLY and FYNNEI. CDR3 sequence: CASSEIPTGELFF. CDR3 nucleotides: TGTGCCAGCAGTGAAATACCCACCGGGGAGCTGTTTTTT.

The CDR3 DNA follows: TGTGCCACCAGCCTACGGACAGGGGCCACTTCTAACTATGGCTACACCTTC. This codes for CATSLRTGATSNYGYTF. The V gene is TRBV19, the J gene TRBJ1-2; TRBD1 agrees at 9 bases. Germline assignment: CDR1 LNHDA and CDR2 SQIVND (reference sequence). The CDR3 is 17 amino acids. With 10 bases clipped from V and 0 bases from J, the junction kept 15 bases outside the gene matches.

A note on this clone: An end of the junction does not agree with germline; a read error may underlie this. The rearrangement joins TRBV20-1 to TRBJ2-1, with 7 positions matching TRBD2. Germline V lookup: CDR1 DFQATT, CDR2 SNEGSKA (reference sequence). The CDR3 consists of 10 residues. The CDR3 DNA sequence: TGCAGTGCTAGGAGGGAGGGCTCGGTCTTC. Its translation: CSARREGSVF.

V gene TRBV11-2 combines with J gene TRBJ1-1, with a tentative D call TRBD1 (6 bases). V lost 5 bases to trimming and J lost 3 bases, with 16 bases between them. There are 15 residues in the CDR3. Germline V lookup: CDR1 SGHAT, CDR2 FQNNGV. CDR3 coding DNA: TGTGCCAGCAGCATAAGGGGGACTCTTGACACTGAAGCTTTCTTT. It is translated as CASSIRGTLDTEAFF.

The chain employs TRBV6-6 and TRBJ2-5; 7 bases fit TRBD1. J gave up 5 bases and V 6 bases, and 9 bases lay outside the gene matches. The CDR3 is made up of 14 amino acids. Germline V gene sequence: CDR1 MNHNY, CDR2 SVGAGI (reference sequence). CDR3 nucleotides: TGTGCCAGCAGGGGACAGCGAAGGGGGGAGACCCAGTACTTC. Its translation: CASRGQRRGETQYF.

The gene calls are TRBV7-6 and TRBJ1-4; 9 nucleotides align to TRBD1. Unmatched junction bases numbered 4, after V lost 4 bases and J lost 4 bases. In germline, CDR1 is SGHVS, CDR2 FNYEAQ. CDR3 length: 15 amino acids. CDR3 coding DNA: TGTGCCAGCAGCTACAGGGGGCGCGGTAATGAAAAACTGTTTTTT. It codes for CASSYRGRGNEKLFF.

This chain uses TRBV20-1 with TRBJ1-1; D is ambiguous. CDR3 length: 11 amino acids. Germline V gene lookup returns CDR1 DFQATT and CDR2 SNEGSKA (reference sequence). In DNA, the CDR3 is TGCAGGGCCCGAGGGAGGACTGAAGCTTTCTTT. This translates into CRARGRTEAFF.

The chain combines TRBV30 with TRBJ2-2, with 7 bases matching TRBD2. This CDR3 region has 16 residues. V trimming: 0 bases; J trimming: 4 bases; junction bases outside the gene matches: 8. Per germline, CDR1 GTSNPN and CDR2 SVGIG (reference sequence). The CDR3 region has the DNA TGTGCCTGGAGTGTACGCGGGAGTACTCTCACCGGGGAGCTGTTTTTT. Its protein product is CAWSVRGSTLTGELFF.

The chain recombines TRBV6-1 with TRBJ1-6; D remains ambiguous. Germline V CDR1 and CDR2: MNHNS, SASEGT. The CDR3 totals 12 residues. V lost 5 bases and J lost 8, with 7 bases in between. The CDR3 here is CASSHLDSPLHF. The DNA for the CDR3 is TGTGCCAGCAGTCATCTGGATTCACCCCTCCACTTT.

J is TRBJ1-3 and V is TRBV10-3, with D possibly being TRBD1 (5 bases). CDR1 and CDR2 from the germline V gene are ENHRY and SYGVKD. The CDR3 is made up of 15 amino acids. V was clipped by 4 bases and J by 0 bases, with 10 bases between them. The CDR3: CAISGGVSSGNTIYF. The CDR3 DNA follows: TGTGCCATCAGTGGAGGGGTCAGCTCTGGAAACACCATATATTTT.

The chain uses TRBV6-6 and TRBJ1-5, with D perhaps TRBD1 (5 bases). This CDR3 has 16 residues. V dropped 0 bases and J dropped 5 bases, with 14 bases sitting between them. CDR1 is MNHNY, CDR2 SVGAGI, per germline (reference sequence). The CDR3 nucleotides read TGTGCCAGCAGTTACTCTGGGGGGGACGGTGATCAGCCCCAGCATTTT. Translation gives CASSYSGGDGDQPQHF.

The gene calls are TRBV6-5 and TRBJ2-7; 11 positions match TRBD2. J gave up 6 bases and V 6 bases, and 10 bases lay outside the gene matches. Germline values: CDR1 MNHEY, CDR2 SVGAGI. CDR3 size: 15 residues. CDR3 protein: CASSRTSGGPLEQYF. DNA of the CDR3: TGTGCCAGCAGCCGAACTAGCGGGGGTCCCCTCGAGCAGTACTTC.

CDR3 DNA sequence: TGTGCCAGCAGCCAGGGACCGCCCTACGAGCAGTACTTC. This encodes CASSQGPPYEQYF. The chain carries TRBV28 and TRBJ2-7; D may match TRBD1 or TRBD2 (5 bases each). Germline loops: CDR1 MDHEN, CDR2 SYDVKM. V lost 6 bases, J lost 2 bases, and 11 bases lay in between. The CDR3 runs 13 residues.

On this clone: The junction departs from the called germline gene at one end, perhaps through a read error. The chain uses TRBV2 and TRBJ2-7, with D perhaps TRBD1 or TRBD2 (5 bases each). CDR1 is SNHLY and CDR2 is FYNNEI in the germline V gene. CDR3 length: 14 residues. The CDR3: CASGEGRASYEQYF. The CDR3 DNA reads TGTGCCAGCGGTGAGGGACGGGCTTCCTACGAGCAGTACTTC.

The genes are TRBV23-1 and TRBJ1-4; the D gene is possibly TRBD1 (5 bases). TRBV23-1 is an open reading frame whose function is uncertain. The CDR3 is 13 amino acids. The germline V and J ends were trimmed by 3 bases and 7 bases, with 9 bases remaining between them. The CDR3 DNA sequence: TGCGCCAGCAGTCATGGACACCCTGAAAAACTGTTTTTT. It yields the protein CASSHGHPEKLFF.

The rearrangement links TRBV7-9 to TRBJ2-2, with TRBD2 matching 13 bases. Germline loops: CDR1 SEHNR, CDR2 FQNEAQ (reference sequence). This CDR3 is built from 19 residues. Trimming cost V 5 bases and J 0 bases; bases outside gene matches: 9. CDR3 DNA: TGTGCCAGCAGCGGGGGACTAGCGGGGAGGTACGCGAACACCGGGGAGCTGTTTTTT. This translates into CASSGGLAGRYANTGELFF.

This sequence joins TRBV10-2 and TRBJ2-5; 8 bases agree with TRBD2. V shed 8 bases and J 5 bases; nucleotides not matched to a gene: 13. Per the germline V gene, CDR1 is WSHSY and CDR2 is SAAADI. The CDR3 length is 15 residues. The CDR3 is CASESRGGRIETQYF. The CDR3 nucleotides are TGCGCCAGCGAGTCACGGGGGGGCCGTATTGAGACCCAGTACTTC.

This CDR3 reads CASSPRGSQETQYF. The CDR3 nucleotides read TGCGCCAGCAGCCCCCGAGGGTCTCAAGAGACCCAGTACTTC. This chain uses TRBV5-1 with TRBJ2-5; D possibly corresponds to TRBD2 (5 bases). Trimming removed 4 bases at V and 2 bases at J, with 12 bases between. Germline V lookup: CDR1 SGHRS, CDR2 YFSETQ. The CDR3 has 14 residues.

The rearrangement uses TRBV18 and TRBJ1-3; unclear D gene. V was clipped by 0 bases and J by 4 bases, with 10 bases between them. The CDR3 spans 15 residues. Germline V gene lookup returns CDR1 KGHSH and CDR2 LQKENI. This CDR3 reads CASSPPSLAGNTIYF. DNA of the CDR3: TGTGCCAGCTCACCACCCAGTCTGGCCGGAAACACCATATATTTT.

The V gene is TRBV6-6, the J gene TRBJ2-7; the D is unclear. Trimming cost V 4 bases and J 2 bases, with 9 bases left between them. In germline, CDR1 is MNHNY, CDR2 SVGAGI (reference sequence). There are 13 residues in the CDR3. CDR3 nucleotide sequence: TGTGCCAGCAGTTTAAAGGGAACCTACGAGCAGTACTTC. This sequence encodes CASSLKGTYEQYF.

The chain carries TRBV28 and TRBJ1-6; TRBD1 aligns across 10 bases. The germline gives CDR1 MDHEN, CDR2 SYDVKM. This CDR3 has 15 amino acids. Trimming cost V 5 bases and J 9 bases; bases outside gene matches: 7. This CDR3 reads CASSTPTGGCSPLHF. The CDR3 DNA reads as TGTGCCAGCAGTACGCCGACAGGGGGCTGTTCACCCCTCCACTTT.

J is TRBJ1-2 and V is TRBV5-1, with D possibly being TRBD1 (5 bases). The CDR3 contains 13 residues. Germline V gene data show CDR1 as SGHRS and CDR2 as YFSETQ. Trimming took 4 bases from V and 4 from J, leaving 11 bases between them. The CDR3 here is CASSGQGSYGYTF. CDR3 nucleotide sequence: TGCGCCAGCAGCGGGCAGGGTTCCTATGGCTACACCTTC.

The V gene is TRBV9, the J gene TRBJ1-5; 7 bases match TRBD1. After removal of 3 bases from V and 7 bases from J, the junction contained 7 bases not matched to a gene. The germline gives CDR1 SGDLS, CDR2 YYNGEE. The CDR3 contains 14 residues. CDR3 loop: CASSAGTVSQPQHF. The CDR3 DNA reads TGTGCCAGCAGCGCCGGGACAGTTTCCCAGCCCCAGCATTTT.

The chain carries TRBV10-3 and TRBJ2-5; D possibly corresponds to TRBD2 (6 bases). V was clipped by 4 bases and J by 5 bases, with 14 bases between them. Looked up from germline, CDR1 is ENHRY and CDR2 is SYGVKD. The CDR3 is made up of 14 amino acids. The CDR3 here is CAISAFAGLETQYF. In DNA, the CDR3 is TGTGCCATCAGTGCTTTCGCGGGACTGGAGACCCAGTACTTC.

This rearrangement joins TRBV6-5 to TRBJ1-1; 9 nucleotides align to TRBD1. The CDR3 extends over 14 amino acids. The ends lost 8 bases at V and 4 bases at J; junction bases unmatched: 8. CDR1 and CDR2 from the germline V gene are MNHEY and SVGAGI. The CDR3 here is CASGRQGGTTEAFF. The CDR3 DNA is TGTGCCAGCGGTAGACAGGGGGGGACCACTGAAGCTTTCTTT.

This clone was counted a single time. The CDR3 spells CASSHLAGAGTETQYF. The CDR3 nucleotides are TGTGCCAGCTCCCACCTGGCGGGGGCCGGGACAGAGACCCAGTACTTC. J is TRBJ2-5 and V is TRBV18, with D possibly being TRBD2 (7 bases). The ends were cut back, 6 bases at V and 4 bases at J, with 21 bases in the middle. The V gene's germline CDR1 is KGHSH and CDR2 LQKENI. This CDR3 region has 16 residues.

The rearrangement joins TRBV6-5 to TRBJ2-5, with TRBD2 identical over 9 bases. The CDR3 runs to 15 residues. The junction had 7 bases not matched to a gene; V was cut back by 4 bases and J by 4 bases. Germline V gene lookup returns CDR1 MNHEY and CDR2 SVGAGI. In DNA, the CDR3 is TGTGCCAGCAGTTCCCTTAGCGGGAGAGGAGAGACCCAGTACTTC. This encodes CASSSLSGRGETQYF.

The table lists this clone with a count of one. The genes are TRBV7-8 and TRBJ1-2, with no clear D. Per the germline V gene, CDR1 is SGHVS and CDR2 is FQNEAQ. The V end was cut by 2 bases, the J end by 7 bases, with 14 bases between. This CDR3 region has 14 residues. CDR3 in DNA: TGTGCCAGCAGCTTATCCGGGTGGGATTTTGGCTACACCTTC. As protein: CASSLSGWDFGYTF.